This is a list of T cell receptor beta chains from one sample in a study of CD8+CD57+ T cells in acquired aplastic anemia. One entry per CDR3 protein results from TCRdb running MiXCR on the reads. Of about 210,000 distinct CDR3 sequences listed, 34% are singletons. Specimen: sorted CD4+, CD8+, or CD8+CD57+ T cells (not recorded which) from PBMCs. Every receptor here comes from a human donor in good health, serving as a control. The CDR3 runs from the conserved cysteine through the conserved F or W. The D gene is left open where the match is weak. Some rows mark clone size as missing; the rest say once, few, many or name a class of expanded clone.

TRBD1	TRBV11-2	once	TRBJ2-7	CASSALAGQGHYEQYF	TGTGCCAGCAGCGCCCTGGCGGGACAGGGTCACTACGAGCAGTACTTC
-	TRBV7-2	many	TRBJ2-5	CASSHQLETQYF	TGTGCCAGCAGCCACCAGTTAGAGACCCAGTACTTC
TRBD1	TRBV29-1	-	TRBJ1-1	CSAARDSSPEAFF	TGCAGCGCTGCCCGGGACAGCAGCCCTGAAGCTTTCTTT
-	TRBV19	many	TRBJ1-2	CASSTRGGNYGYTF	TGTGCCAGTAGTACCCGGGGGGGTAACTATGGCTACACCTTC
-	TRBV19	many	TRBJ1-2	CASSIGYGYTF	TGTGCCAGTAGTATTGGGTATGGCTACACCTTC
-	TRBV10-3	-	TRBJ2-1	CAKGGKYNEQFF	TGTGCTAAGGGCGGGAAGTACAATGAGCAGTTCTTC
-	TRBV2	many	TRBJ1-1	CASNTFMNTEAFF	TGTGCCAGCAATACTTTTATGAACACTGAAGCTTTCTTT
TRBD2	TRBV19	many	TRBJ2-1	CASSIGGSLFYEQFF	TGTGCCAGTAGTATCGGGGGGAGTCTTTTCTATGAGCAGTTCTTC
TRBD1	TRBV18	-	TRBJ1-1	CASSQQRTGDTEAFF	TGTGCCAGCTCGCAACAAAGGACAGGGGACACTGAAGCTTTCTTT
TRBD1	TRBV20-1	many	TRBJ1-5	CSARRTGSIQPQHF	TGCAGTGCAAGAAGGACAGGGTCAATTCAGCCCCAGCATTTT
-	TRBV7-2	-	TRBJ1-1	CASSSRPKGGTEAFF	TGTGCCAGCAGCTCGAGACCCAAGGGCGGTACTGAAGCTTTCTTT